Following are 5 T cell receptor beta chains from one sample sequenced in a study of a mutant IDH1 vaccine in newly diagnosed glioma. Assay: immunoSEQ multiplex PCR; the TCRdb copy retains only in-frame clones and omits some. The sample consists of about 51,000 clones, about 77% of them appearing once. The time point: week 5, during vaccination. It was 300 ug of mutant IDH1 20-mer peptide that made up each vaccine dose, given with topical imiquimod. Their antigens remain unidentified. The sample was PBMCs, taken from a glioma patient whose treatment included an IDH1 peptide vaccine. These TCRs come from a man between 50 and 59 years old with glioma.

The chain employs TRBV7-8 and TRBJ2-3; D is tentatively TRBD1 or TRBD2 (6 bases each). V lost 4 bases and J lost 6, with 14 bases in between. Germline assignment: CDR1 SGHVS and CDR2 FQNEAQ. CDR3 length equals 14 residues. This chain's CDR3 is CASSYVGGRDTQYF. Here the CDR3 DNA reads TGTGCCAGCAGCTATGTGGGGGGCCGGGATACGCAGTATTTT.

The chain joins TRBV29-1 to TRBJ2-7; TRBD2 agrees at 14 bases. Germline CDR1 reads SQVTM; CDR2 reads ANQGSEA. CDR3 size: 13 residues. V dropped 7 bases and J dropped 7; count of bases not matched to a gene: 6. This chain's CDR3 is CSGGLAGGSEQYF. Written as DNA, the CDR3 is TGCAGCGGTGGACTAGCGGGGGGAAGTGAGCAGTACTTC.

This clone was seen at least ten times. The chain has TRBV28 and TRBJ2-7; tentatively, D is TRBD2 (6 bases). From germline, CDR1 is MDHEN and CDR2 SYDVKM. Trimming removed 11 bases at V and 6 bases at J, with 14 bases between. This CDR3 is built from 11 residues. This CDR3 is CASGLSSEQYF. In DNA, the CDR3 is TGTGCCTCGGGACTCTCATCCGAGCAGTACTTC. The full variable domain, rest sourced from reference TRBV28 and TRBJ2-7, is DVKVTQSSRYLVKRTGEKVFLECVQDMDHENMFWYRQDPGLGLRLIYFSYDVKMKEKGDIPEGYSVSREKKERFSLILESASTNQTSMYLCASGLSSEQYFGPGTRLTVT.

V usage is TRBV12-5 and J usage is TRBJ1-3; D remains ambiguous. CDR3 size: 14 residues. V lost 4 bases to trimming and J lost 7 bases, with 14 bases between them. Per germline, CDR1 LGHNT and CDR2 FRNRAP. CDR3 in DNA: TGTGCTAGTGGTTCCCCAGGTCGGGCGAACACCATATATTTT. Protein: CASGSPGRANTIYF.

The CDR3 sequence: CASSPSGTGAEQYF. The CDR3, as DNA: TGTGCCAGCTCACCGAGCGGGACAGGGGCCGAGCAGTACTTC. The chain carries TRBV18 and TRBJ2-7; TRBD1 matches 10 bases. J lost 6 bases, V lost 3 bases, and 5 bases had no gene match. The germline gives CDR1 KGHSH, CDR2 LQKENI. This CDR3 spans 14 amino acids.